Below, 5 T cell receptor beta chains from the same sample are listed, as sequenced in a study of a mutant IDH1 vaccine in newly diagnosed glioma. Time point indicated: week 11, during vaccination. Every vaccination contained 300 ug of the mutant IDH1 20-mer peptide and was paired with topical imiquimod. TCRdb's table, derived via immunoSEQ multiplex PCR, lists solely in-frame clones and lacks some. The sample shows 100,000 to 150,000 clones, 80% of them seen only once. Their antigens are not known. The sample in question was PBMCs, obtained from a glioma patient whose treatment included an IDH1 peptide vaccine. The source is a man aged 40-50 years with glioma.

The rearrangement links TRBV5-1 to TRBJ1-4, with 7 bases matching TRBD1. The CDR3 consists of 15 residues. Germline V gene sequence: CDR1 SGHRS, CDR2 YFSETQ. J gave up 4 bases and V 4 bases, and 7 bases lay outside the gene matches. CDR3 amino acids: CASSPGDRYNEKLFF. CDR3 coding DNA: TGCGCCAGCAGCCCGGGGGACAGATATAATGAAAAACTGTTTTTT. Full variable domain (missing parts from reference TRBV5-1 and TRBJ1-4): KAGVTQTPRYLIKTRGQQVTLSCSPISGHRSVSWYQQTPGQGLQFLFEYFSETQRNKGNFPGRFSGRQFSNSRSEMNVSTLELGDSALYLCASSPGDRYNEKLFFGSGTQLSVL.

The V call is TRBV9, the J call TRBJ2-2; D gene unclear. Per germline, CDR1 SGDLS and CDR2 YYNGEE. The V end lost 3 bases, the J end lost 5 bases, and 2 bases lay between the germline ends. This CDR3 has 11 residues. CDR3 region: CASSGTGELFF. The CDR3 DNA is TGTGCCAGCAGCGGTACCGGGGAGCTGTTTTTT.

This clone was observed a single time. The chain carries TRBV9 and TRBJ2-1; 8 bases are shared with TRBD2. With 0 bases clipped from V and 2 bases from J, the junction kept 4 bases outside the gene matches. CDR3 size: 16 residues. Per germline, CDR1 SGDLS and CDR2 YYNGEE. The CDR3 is CASSVESSGAYNEQFF. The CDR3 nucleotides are TGTGCCAGCAGCGTAGAAAGTAGCGGGGCCTACAATGAGCAGTTCTTC. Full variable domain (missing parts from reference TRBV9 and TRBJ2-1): DSGVTQTPKHLITATGQRVTLRCSPRSGDLSVYWYQQSLDQGLQFLIQYYNGEERAKGNILERFSAQQFPDLHSELNLSSLELGDSALYFCASSVESSGAYNEQFFGPGTRLTVL.

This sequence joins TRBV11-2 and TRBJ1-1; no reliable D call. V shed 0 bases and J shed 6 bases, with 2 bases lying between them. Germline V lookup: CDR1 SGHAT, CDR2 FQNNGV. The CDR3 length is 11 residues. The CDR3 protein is CASSLDSEAFF. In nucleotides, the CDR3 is TGTGCCAGCAGCTTAGATTCTGAAGCTTTCTTT.

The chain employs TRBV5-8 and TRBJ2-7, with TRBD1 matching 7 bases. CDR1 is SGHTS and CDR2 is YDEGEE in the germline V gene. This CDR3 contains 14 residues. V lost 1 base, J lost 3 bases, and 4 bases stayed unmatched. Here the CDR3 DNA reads TGTGCCAGCAGCTTGCCAGGGGGAAGCTACGAGCAGTACTTC. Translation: CASSLPGGSYEQYF.